The rows below give T cell receptor beta chains drawn from one sample of a study of blood T cell repertoires in COVID-19. The repertoire was sequenced with immunoSEQ multiplex PCR; TCRdb's copy has only in-frame clones and lacks some. The data show around 180,000 clones, with 75% to 90% seen just once and 11% held by the top ten. The sequenced sample consisted of peripheral blood. The receptors derive from a human donor with active or convalescent COVID-19. The donor label of this sample is uncertain. CDR3s include the opening cysteine and the closing phenylalanine or tryptophan. D genes are given only for firm matches. Not all rows give a size; the values are once, few, many and, for expanded clones, a class.

V: TRBV18; size: NA; D: TRBD1; J: TRBJ2-5; length: 17; CDR3: CASSSARPDRGLETQYF; DNA: TGTGCCAGCTCATCCGCCAGACCCGACAGGGGGCTTGAGACCCAGTACTTC
V: TRBV5-6; size: NA; D: TRBD1; J: TRBJ2-1; length: 14; CDR3: CASTTSGGKNEQFF; DNA: TGTGCCAGCACCACCTCAGGGGGCAAGAATGAGCAGTTCTTC
V: TRBV6-5; size: NA; D: NA; J: TRBJ1-1; length: 13; CDR3: CASSKDEVTEAFF; DNA: TGTGCCAGCAGCAAAGACGAGGTCACTGAAGCTTTCTTT
V: TRBV6-6; size: NA; D: TRBD1; J: TRBJ1-5; length: 16; CDR3: CASSYTGDTRNQPQHF; DNA: TGTGCCAGCAGTTATACAGGGGATACGCGCAATCAGCCCCAGCATTTT
V: TRBV6-5; size: once; D: TRBD2; J: TRBJ2-3; length: 15; CDR3: CASSRSSGGTDTQYF; DNA: TGTGCCAGCAGCAGGTCTAGCGGGGGCACAGATACGCAGTATTTT
V: TRBV5-1; size: NA; D: NA; J: TRBJ1-5; length: 18; CDR3: CASSLGVEGVISNQPQHF; DNA: TGCGCCAGCAGCTTGGGAGTGGAGGGAGTAATTTCCAATCAGCCCCAGCATTTT
V: TRBV29-1; size: NA; D: NA; J: TRBJ2-1; length: 13; CDR3: CSVEGNRYNEQFF; DNA: TGCAGCGTTGAAGGGAACAGATACAATGAGCAGTTCTTC
V: TRBV3-1/TRBV3-2; size: NA; D: TRBD2; J: TRBJ2-7; length: 16; CDR3: CASSRQTSGRSYEQYF; DNA: TGTGCCAGCAGCCGCCAAACTAGCGGGCGTTCCTACGAGCAGTACTTC
V: TRBV5-1; size: NA; D: NA; J: TRBJ1-4; length: 15; CDR3: CASSLGGATNEKLFF; DNA: TGCGCCAGCAGCTTGGGAGGAGCAACTAATGAAAAACTGTTTTTT
V: TRBV4-3; size: NA; D: TRBD1; J: TRBJ1-2; length: 13; CDR3: CARSRQGGYGYTF; DNA: TGCGCCCGCAGCCGACAGGGGGGATATGGCTACACCTTC
V: TRBV5-1; size: NA; D: TRBD1; J: TRBJ1-2; length: 13; CDR3: CASSLGTGGGYTF; DNA: TGCGCCAGCAGCCTAGGGACAGGGGGTGGCTACACCTTC
V: TRBV7-9; size: few; D: NA; J: TRBJ1-1; length: 14; CDR3: CASSSPENAEGAFF; DNA: TGTGCCAGCAGCTCCCCAGAGAATGCGGAGGGAGCTTTCTTT
V: TRBV6-2/TRBV6-3; size: few; D: TRBD1; J: TRBJ1-2; length: 14; CDR3: CASSDRVLGAGYTF; DNA: TGTGCCAGCAGCGACAGGGTACTCGGGGCCGGCTACACCTTC
V: TRBV3-1/TRBV3-2; size: once; D: TRBD1; J: TRBJ1-1; length: 13; CDR3: CASSLDRVGGAFF; DNA: TGTGCCAGCAGCCTTGACAGGGTTGGTGGAGCTTTCTTT
V: TRBV5-1; size: NA; D: NA; J: TRBJ2-3; length: 11; CDR3: CASSFRDTQYF; DNA: TGCGCCAGCAGCTTTAGAGATACGCAGTATTTT
V: TRBV7-8; size: NA; D: NA; J: TRBJ2-2; length: 15; CDR3: CASSFGRVNTGELFF; DNA: TGTGCCAGCAGCTTTGGTCGGGTTAACACCGGGGAGCTGTTTTTT
V: TRBV9; size: NA; D: TRBD1; J: TRBJ1-5; length: 14; CDR3: CASSPGQEVQPQHF; DNA: TGTGCCAGCAGTCCCGGACAGGAGGTCCAGCCCCAGCATTTT
V: TRBV5-1; size: NA; D: TRBD1; J: TRBJ1-5; length: 15; CDR3: CASSISGTGDQPQHF; DNA: TGCGCCAGCAGCATATCCGGGACAGGCGATCAGCCCCAGCATTTT
V: TRBV7-2; size: NA; D: TRBD2; J: TRBJ2-1; length: 15; CDR3: CASSLIPGGYNEQFF; DNA: TGTGCCAGCAGCTTAATCCCGGGGGGGTATAATGAGCAGTTCTTC
V: TRBV5-1; size: NA; D: TRBD1; J: TRBJ1-5; length: 15; CDR3: CASSQQGARNQPQHF; DNA: TGCGCCAGCAGCCAGCAGGGGGCTAGGAATCAGCCCCAGCATTTT
V: TRBV6-2/TRBV6-3; size: NA; D: NA; J: TRBJ1-5; length: 16; CDR3: CASSPPGLYSNQPQHF; DNA: TGTGCCAGCAGCCCCCCGGGACTTTATAGCAATCAGCCCCAGCATTTT
V: TRBV24-1; size: once; D: TRBD1; J: TRBJ2-5; length: 12; CDR3: CATSTGEETQYF; DNA: TGTGCCACCAGTACAGGGGAAGAGACCCAGTACTTC
V: TRBV7-3; size: NA; D: TRBD1; J: TRBJ1-1; length: 14; CDR3: CASSLTGGQGEAFF; DNA: TGTGCCAGCAGCTTAACGGGAGGACAGGGAGAAGCTTTCTTT
V: TRBV2; size: NA; D: NA; J: TRBJ2-1; length: 11; CDR3: CASSESHEQFF; DNA: TGTGCCAGCAGTGAATCTCATGAGCAGTTCTTC
V: TRBV7-3; size: NA; D: TRBD2; J: TRBJ2-1; length: 18; CDR3: CASSLTRLAGGVANEQFF; DNA: TGTGCCAGCAGCTTAACGAGGCTAGCGGGAGGAGTCGCAAATGAGCAGTTCTTC
V: TRBV6-2/TRBV6-3; size: NA; D: TRBD1; J: TRBJ1-1; length: 15; CDR3: CASSYRGQDGTEAFF; DNA: TGTGCCAGCAGTTACCGAGGACAGGACGGGACTGAAGCTTTCTTT
V: TRBV9; size: NA; D: NA; J: TRBJ2-5; length: 14; CDR3: CASSVGPIEGTQYF; DNA: TGTGCCAGCAGCGTAGGCCCTATAGAGGGGACCCAGTACTTC
V: TRBV3-1/TRBV3-2; size: NA; D: TRBD2; J: TRBJ2-7; length: 16; CDR3: CASSHIAAGTYYEQYF; DNA: TGTGCCAGCAGCCATATTGCAGCGGGGACTTACTACGAGCAGTACTTC
V: TRBV6-5; size: NA; D: TRBD2; J: TRBJ2-2; length: 15; CDR3: CASSPLERGTGELFF; DNA: TGTGCCAGCAGTCCCCTCGAGCGGGGTACCGGGGAGCTGTTTTTT
V: TRBV5-1; size: NA; D: NA; J: TRBJ2-3; length: 15; CDR3: CASSYTGSQGDTQYF; DNA: TGCGCCAGCAGCTATACAGGGTCACAAGGCGATACGCAGTATTTT
V: TRBV11-2; size: once; D: NA; J: TRBJ2-5; length: 11; CDR3: CASSLGGTQYF; DNA: TGTGCCAGCAGCCTCGGGGGGACCCAGTACTTC
V: TRBV6-1; size: few; D: TRBD1; J: TRBJ2-7; length: 15; CDR3: CASREGGQGADEQYF; DNA: TGTGCCAGCAGAGAAGGGGGGCAGGGGGCGGACGAGCAGTACTTC
V: TRBV11-2; size: NA; D: TRBD1; J: TRBJ2-1; length: 13; CDR3: CASVQGSYNEQFF; DNA: TGTGCCAGCGTACAGGGGTCCTACAATGAGCAGTTCTTC
V: TRBV10-3; size: NA; D: TRBD2; J: TRBJ2-3; length: 13; CDR3: CATAGQGTDTQYF; DNA: TGTGCCACAGCGGGGCAGGGAACAGATACGCAGTATTTT
V: TRBV5-1; size: NA; D: TRBD2; J: TRBJ2-1; length: 17; CDR3: CASSSVGTSGRLGEQFF; DNA: TGCGCCAGCAGCTCGGTGGGGACTAGCGGGAGATTGGGTGAGCAGTTCTTC
V: TRBV12-2; size: NA; D: NA; J: TRBJ2-3; length: 19; CDR3: CASRLAGGTSGASTDTQYF; DNA: TGTGCAAGTCGCTTAGCGGGGGGGACTAGCGGCGCTTCCACAGATACGCAGTATTTT
V: TRBV7-9; size: NA; D: TRBD1; J: TRBJ2-1; length: 14; CDR3: CASSLTGANNEQFF; DNA: TGTGCCAGCAGCTTAACAGGGGCGAACAATGAGCAGTTCTTC
V: TRBV7-2; size: NA; D: TRBD1; J: TRBJ1-6; length: 11; CDR3: CASSQGARLHF; DNA: TGTGCCAGCAGTCAGGGGGCAAGACTCCACTTT